This T cell receptor (beta chain) came from a study of neurological immune-mediated disorders. Study observations and caveats: Healthy controls had more TCR clonal expansion than multiple sclerosis, which showed the least, whereas HTLV-1-associated myelopathy showed the most.

CDR1 SEHNR and CDR2 FQNEAQ come from the germline V gene (reference sequence). The CDR3 has 17 residues. Unmatched junction bases numbered 4, after V lost 2 bases and J lost 0 bases. This clonotype came up many times. Its antigen is still unknown. 5'RACE generated cDNA with 10-nucleotide random UMIs. TCRdb re-called the 5' RACE reads with MiXCR, one entry per CDR3 protein. The data show fewer than 35,000 distinct CDR3 sequences, with around 17% seen just once and almost 5% held by the top ten. Time point noted: technical triplicate 3. The study built sorted libraries from around 1 million CD4+ or CD8+ T cells.

This clonotype was sampled from a female donor with HTLV-1-associated myelopathy (HAM/TSP). The sequencing sample was made of CD4+ T cells from blood. This chain connects TRBV7-9 to TRBJ2-6; 7 bases fit TRBD2. This chain's CDR3 is CASSLLADLSGANVLTF. The DNA of the CDR3 is TGTGCCAGCAGCTTACTAGCGGACCTCTCTGGGGCCAACGTCCTGACTTTC.